This entry lists 12 T cell receptor beta chains sequenced from one sample in a study of T cell repertoires in cytomegalovirus infection. TCRdb re-derived calls from the reads in MiXCR, one entry per CDR3 protein. The table records 700,000 to 850,000 distinct CDR3 sequences, roughly 33% of them present only once. These TCRs are of unknown antigen specificity. Sequenced here: cultured CD8+ T cells from PBMCs, sampled from culture after CMV antigen stimulation. Receptors were obtained from a human donor in good health (CMV status not recorded). Some clones in this sample may be carry-over from other donors' samples.

This chain joins TRBV6-2 or TRBV6-3 and TRBJ1-1; tentative D call: TRBD1 (6 bases). CDR3 length equals 15 residues. CDR1 MNHEY and CDR2 SVGEGT come from the germline V gene. Between the trimmed V and J ends, which lost 2 bases and 0 bases, there was a span of 10 bases. This CDR3 is CASSYQGLLNTEAFF. CDR3 coding DNA: TGTGCCAGCAGTTACCAGGGGTTGTTGAACACTGAAGCTTTCTTT.

V and J are TRBV9 and TRBJ2-2; 10 bases match TRBD2. Looked up from germline, CDR1 is SGDLS and CDR2 is YYNGEE. The J segment lost 0 bases and the V segment lost 5 bases, leaving 1 base of the junction unmatched. The CDR3 has 15 amino acids. CDR3 DNA sequence: TGTGCCAGCAGTGGACTAGCGGCGAACACCGGGGAGCTGTTTTTT. Encoded protein: CASSGLAANTGELFF. The full variable domain, with the rest looked up from reference TRBV9 and TRBJ2-2, is DSGVTQTPKHLITATGQRVTLRCSPRSGDLSVYWYQQSLDQGLQFLIQYYNGEERAKGNILERFSAQQFPDLHSELNLSSLELGDSALYFCASSGLAANTGELFFGEGSRLTVL.

This clonotype was recorded a few times. V is TRBV7-8 and J is TRBJ1-2, with D perhaps matching TRBD1 (6 bases). This CDR3 region has 10 residues. Germline CDR1 SGHVS, CDR2 FQNEAQ. The V end lost 8 bases, the J end lost 6 bases, and 7 bases lay between the germline ends. The CDR3 bases are TGTGCCAGCTCAGGGGATGGCTACACCTTC. Its protein product is CASSGDGYTF.

J is TRBJ2-5 and V is TRBV7-9; tentatively, D is TRBD1 (6 bases). This CDR3 spans 14 amino acids. Germline CDR1 reads SEHNR; CDR2 reads FQNEAQ (reference sequence). V was pared by 2 bases and J by 3 bases, with 10 bases between. This CDR3 reads CASSLWTVEETQYF. DNA for the CDR3: TGTGCCAGCAGCTTATGGACAGTGGAAGAGACCCAGTACTTC.

This clonotype has just a few counts. This chain uses TRBV9 with TRBJ1-1; D ambiguous. The germline V and J ends were trimmed by 2 bases and 2 bases, with 7 bases remaining between them. Germline V gene lookup returns CDR1 SGDLS and CDR2 YYNGEE. This CDR3 has 13 amino acids. The CDR3 coding sequence is TGTGCCAGCAGCGTGGGCAGCAACACTGAAGCTTTCTTT. Translating gives CASSVGSNTEAFF.

The chain employs TRBV6-2 or TRBV6-3 and TRBJ2-2; D uncertain. The ends were cut back, 2 bases at V and 5 bases at J, with 15 bases in the middle. Germline V lookup: CDR1 MNHEY, CDR2 SVGEGT. The CDR3 is made up of 16 amino acids. CDR3 protein: CASSYVGYSRTGELFF. The CDR3 bases are TGTGCCAGCAGTTACGTGGGCTACTCGAGGACCGGGGAGCTGTTTTTT.

The chain couples TRBV4-1 to TRBJ2-1, with 7 bases aligning to TRBD2. This CDR3 has 15 amino acids. Germline values: CDR1 MGHRA, CDR2 YSYEKL. Germline trimming cut 1 base from V and 7 bases from J; bases unmatched to any gene: 7. The CDR3 nucleotides read TGCGCCAGCAGCCAAGTTAGCGGGCTTGATAATGAGCAGTTCTTC. Translating gives CASSQVSGLDNEQFF.

This clonotype was observed a handful of times. The genes are TRBV6-2 or TRBV6-3 and TRBJ1-1; 7 bases align to TRBD1. With 10 bases clipped from V and 3 bases from J, the junction kept 8 bases outside the gene matches. The length of the CDR3 is 13 residues. CDR1 is MNHEY and CDR2 is SVGEGT in the germline V gene. The CDR3 loop is CATKTGLDTEAFF. The DNA of the CDR3 is TGTGCCACGAAGACAGGGCTGGACACTGAAGCTTTCTTT.

The sample holds a few counts of this clonotype. CDR3 loop: CASSSRDRVWQYV. The CDR3 coding sequence is TGTGCCAGCAGTTCCCGGGACAGGGTCTGGCAGTACGTC. This chain uses TRBV6-2 or TRBV6-3 with TRBJ2-7; 9 bases line up with TRBD1. The CDR3 has 13 residues. V was pared by 4 bases and J by 9 bases, with 7 bases of the junction left unmatched. Germline-derived CDR1 and CDR2 are MNHEY and SVGEGT.

This clonotype was picked up a small number of times. This chain uses TRBV12-5 with TRBJ2-5; TRBD1 is a possible D gene (6 bases). There are 13 residues in the CDR3. In germline, CDR1 is LGHNT, CDR2 FRNRAP. The V and J ends lost 5 bases and 1 base respectively, with 8 bases between them. CDR3 in amino acids: CASGMDSQETQYF. CDR3 sequence (DNA): TGTGCTAGTGGTATGGACAGCCAAGAGACCCAGTACTTC.

The rearrangement links TRBV7-9 to TRBJ1-2; TRBD1 aligns across 8 bases. The germline gives CDR1 SEHNR, CDR2 FQNEAQ (reference sequence). V shed 0 bases and J 7 bases; nucleotides not matched to a gene: 7. The CDR3 extends over 15 amino acids. The CDR3 reads CASSLAQGASGGYTF. CDR3 bases: TGTGCCAGCAGCTTAGCCCAGGGGGCGAGCGGTGGCTACACCTTC.

Ten or more counts support this clonotype. The CDR3 DNA follows: TGTGCCAGCAGCTTAGGGGACAGGAGTGGCGGGGAGACCCAGTACTTC. As protein: CASSLGDRSGGETQYF. The gene calls are TRBV7-2 and TRBJ2-5; 8 bases line up with TRBD1. J was trimmed by 5 bases and V by 1 base; bases with no gene match: 9. Germline lookup yields CDR1 SGHTA and CDR2 FQGNSA. There are 16 residues in the CDR3.